These 3 T cell receptor beta chains originate from one sample sequenced in a study of human thymus T cells (dated by TCRdb to the early 2020s). Thymus tissue was collected as surgical resects that were removed during corrective cardiac surgery. Receptor libraries were prepared by the immunoSEQ multiplex PCR assay. TCRdb retrieved this table from immuneACCESS and kept in-frame rearrangements only. Not all clones are present; in checked studies, unresolved V genes account for under half, and no reason is known for the remainder. The sample data list 100,000 to 150,000 clones, and 90% to 95% of these were observed just once. Of the sample, around 0.025% is held by the ten largest clones. What was sequenced was thymus tissue. These receptors were obtained from a boy younger than two with a congenital heart defect but otherwise immunologically healthy.

The chain couples TRBV25-1 to TRBJ1-4; 7 nucleotides agree with TRBD1. The CDR3 runs 16 residues. J gave up 4 bases and V 3 bases, and 8 bases lay outside the gene matches. Looked up from germline, CDR1 is MGHDK and CDR2 is SYGVNS. In DNA, the CDR3 is TGTGCCAGCAGTGATTTACAGGGGATTGGTAATGAAAAACTGTTTTTT. Translation gives CASSDLQGIGNEKLFF. The full variable domain, its missing parts supplied by reference TRBV25-1 and TRBJ1-4, is EADIYQTPRYLVIGTGKKITLECSQTMGHDKMYWYQQDPGMELHLIHYSYGVNSTEKGDLSSESTVSRIRTEHFPLTLESARPSHTSQYLCASSDLQGIGNEKLFFGSGTQLSVL.

The V gene is TRBV29-1, the J gene TRBJ1-2, with D hard to call. CDR1 and CDR2 (germline): SQVTM, ANQGSEA. The CDR3 runs 13 residues. Between the trimmed V and J ends, which lost 4 bases and 3 bases, there was a span of 12 bases. This CDR3 is CSVGGVEYYGYTF. Written as DNA, the CDR3 is TGCAGCGTTGGAGGCGTGGAGTACTATGGCTACACCTTC.

This chain connects TRBV2 to TRBJ2-1, with 8 bases fitting TRBD1. In germline, CDR1 is SNHLY, CDR2 FYNNEI. V trimming: 5 bases; J trimming: 8 bases; junction bases outside the gene matches: 5. CDR3 length equals 13 residues. CDR3 amino acids: CASSRQGADEQFF. The CDR3 DNA is TGTGCCAGCAGTCGGCAGGGGGCCGATGAGCAGTTCTTC.